The 24 T cell receptor beta chains presented below share a single source sample, sequenced in a study of blood T cell repertoires in COVID-19. Sequencing was performed with immunoSEQ multiplex PCR; in TCRdb, only in-frame clones are kept and a portion is missing. This table has under 55,000 clones, approximately 86% appearing once. Source material: peripheral blood. Receptor source: a woman at least 80 years old with active COVID-19.

This clone was seen a single time. The chain employs TRBV5-1 and TRBJ2-3; 8 bases match TRBD2. CDR1 and CDR2 from the germline V gene are SGHRS and YFSETQ. CDR3 length equals 13 residues. V shed 4 bases and J 6 bases; nucleotides not matched to a gene: 4. The CDR3 nucleotides read TGCGCCAGCAGCAGCGGGAGTCCGGATACGCAGTATTTT. It encodes CASSSGSPDTQYF.

This sequence joins TRBV2 and TRBJ2-5; TRBD2 matches 9 bases. In germline, CDR1 is SNHLY, CDR2 FYNNEI. The CDR3 spans 15 residues. Germline trimming cut 1 base from V and 5 bases from J; bases unmatched to any gene: 5. For the CDR3, the DNA is TGTGCCAGCAGTGAAGGTCTAGCGGGAATCGAGACCCAGTACTTC. Its translation: CASSEGLAGIETQYF.

The chain has TRBV28 and TRBJ1-6, with 7 bases aligning to TRBD1. CDR1 MDHEN and CDR2 SYDVKM come from the germline V gene. V lost 3 bases, J lost 9 bases, and 8 bases stayed unmatched. The CDR3 length is 15 residues. The CDR3 bases are TGTGCCAGCAGTTTCGACAGGGCGGAAAGTTCACCCCTCCACTTT. This encodes CASSFDRAESSPLHF.

Written as DNA, the CDR3 is TGTGCCAGCAGCCAATTTTTTCCCGGGACTAGCGGGGGGGAGACCCAGTACTTC. Its translation: CASSQFFPGTSGGETQYF. This rearrangement joins TRBV3-1 (or the pseudogene TRBV3-2) to TRBJ2-5; 15 nucleotides match TRBD2. The CDR3 extends over 18 amino acids. The junction had 9 bases not matched to a gene; V was cut back by 2 bases and J by 5 bases. CDR1 and CDR2 (germline): LGHDT, YNNKEL (reference sequence).

The chain has TRBV5-6 and TRBJ1-3, with 8 bases that match TRBD1. V lost 3 bases, J lost 0 bases, and 5 bases stayed unmatched. Germline CDR1 SGHDT, CDR2 YYEEEE. The CDR3 is 16 residues long. In nucleotides, the CDR3 is TGTGCCAGCAGCTCGACAGGGGTTAGCTCTGGAAACACCATATATTTT. Residues: CASSSTGVSSGNTIYF.

The chain couples TRBV4-2 to TRBJ1-6, with unresolved D. V was clipped by 1 base and J by 8 bases, with 9 bases between them. The CDR3 is 14 residues long. Per germline, CDR1 LGHNA and CDR2 YNFKEQ. CDR3 coding DNA: TGTGCCAGCAGCCAAGCTAGGGAGTATTCACCCCTCCACTTT. Protein product: CASSQAREYSPLHF.

The chain carries TRBV6-5 and TRBJ2-2, with TRBD1 matching 9 bases. The CDR3 is 15 amino acids. Germline assignment: CDR1 MNHEY and CDR2 SVGAGI. Trimming at V came to 8 bases and at J to 0 bases, leaving 4 bases not matched to a gene. In DNA form, the CDR3 reads TGTGCCAGCCGGACAGGGGTCGCGAACACCGGGGAGCTGTTTTTT. It is translated as CASRTGVANTGELFF.

The chain carries TRBV7-8 and TRBJ1-3; 10 bases fit TRBD1. The CDR3 consists of 16 residues. The germline V gene has CDR1 SGHVS and CDR2 FQNEAQ. V lost 1 base and J lost 5; bases outside the gene matches: 5. CDR3 region: CASSLDRTGGRNTIYF. The CDR3 coding sequence is TGTGCCAGCAGCTTAGACCGGACAGGGGGGAGAAACACCATATATTTT.

The rearrangement joins TRBV5-4 to TRBJ2-1; tentatively, D is TRBD2 (7 bases). CDR3 length: 16 residues. Per germline, CDR1 SGHNT and CDR2 YYREEE (reference sequence). Trimming took 3 bases from V and 7 from J, leaving 20 bases between them. The DNA for the CDR3 is TGTGCCAGCAGCTCCGGACTAGGAGGGGGACGTAATGAGCAGTTCTTC. This gives the protein CASSSGLGGGRNEQFF.

This clone occurred once. V gene TRBV11-3 combines with J gene TRBJ2-1; 9 bases align to TRBD2. The CDR3 is made up of 14 amino acids. Unmatched junction bases numbered 6, after V lost 4 bases and J lost 8 bases. Germline V gene sequence: CDR1 SGHNT, CDR2 YENEEA. The CDR3 DNA reads as TGTGCCAGCAGCTCTGGCGGGGGGGCCGATGAGCAGTTCTTC. Translated, it gives CASSSGGGADEQFF.

This sequence joins TRBV27 and TRBJ1-2; a weak D match, TRBD1 (5 bases). Germline V gives CDR1 MNHEY, CDR2 SMNVEV (reference sequence). CDR3 size: 13 residues. Deletions cut 3 bases from V and 7 bases from J, with 12 bases between. In DNA, the CDR3 is TGTGCCAGCAGTTTGGACACTCATGGTGGCTACACCTTC. Translating it yields CASSLDTHGGYTF.

V gene TRBV18 combines with J gene TRBJ2-7; 8 nucleotides line up with TRBD1. Trimming took 4 bases from V and 0 from J; bases not matched to a gene: 5. The CDR3 spans 15 residues. Germline values: CDR1 KGHSH, CDR2 LQKENI. The CDR3 DNA is TGTGCCAGCTCACTCGTAACAGGGGGCTCCTACGAGCAGTACTTC. Encoded protein: CASSLVTGGSYEQYF.

V is TRBV5-1 and J is TRBJ2-7, with TRBD1 matching over 12 bases. The CDR3 has 16 residues. V shed 3 bases, J shed 5 bases, and the junction held 9 bases outside the gene matches. The germline V gene encodes CDR1 SGHRS and CDR2 YFSETQ. The DNA of the CDR3 is TGCGCCAGCAGCTCAAGTCCGGGACAGGGGGCCGACGAGCAGTACTTC. Amino acid sequence: CASSSSPGQGADEQYF.

The chain carries TRBV5-1 and TRBJ1-1, with D perhaps matching TRBD1 (6 bases). This CDR3 has 14 residues. V lost 0 bases and J lost 4, with 10 bases in between. The germline CDR1 and CDR2 sequences are SGHRS and YFSETQ. The CDR3 DNA sequence: TGCGCCAGCAGCTTGGAATGGACAGTCACTGAAGCTTTCTTT. This sequence encodes CASSLEWTVTEAFF.

The V gene is TRBV3-1 (or the pseudogene TRBV3-2), the J gene TRBJ1-1; TRBD1 might be the D (6 bases). The V end lost 5 bases, the J end lost 7 bases, and 17 bases lay between the germline ends. Looked up from germline, CDR1 is LGHDT and CDR2 is YNNKEL (reference sequence). The CDR3 consists of 14 residues. CDR3 protein: CASSETGLRGEAFF. The CDR3 coding sequence is TGTGCCAGCAGCGAAACAGGGCTCAGGGGTGAAGCTTTCTTT.

This chain joins TRBV4-3 and TRBJ2-7; possible D gene TRBD2, 5 bases. Germline values: CDR1 LGHNA, CDR2 YSLEER. The CDR3 has 13 amino acids. V gave up 2 bases and J gave up 1 base, with 6 bases separating them. CDR3 protein: CASSQTRSYEQYF. CDR3 DNA: TGCGCCAGCAGCCAAACTAGGTCCTACGAGCAGTACTTC.

The chain links TRBV6-6 to TRBJ2-3, with 7 bases matching TRBD1. The CDR3 totals 15 residues. CDR1 is MNHNY and CDR2 is SVGAGI in the germline V gene (reference sequence). The trim removed 6 bases at V and 4 bases at J, leaving 10 bases unmatched. In DNA, the CDR3 is TGTGCCAGCAGCCAGGGACAGCTAAGCGCAGATACGCAGTATTTT. Protein product: CASSQGQLSADTQYF.

This clone was detected only once. The V call is TRBV5-3, the J call TRBJ1-1, with D unresolved. TRBV5-3 is an open reading frame whose function is uncertain. Deletions cut 4 bases from V and 4 bases from J, with 17 bases between. The CDR3 contains 15 residues. The CDR3 is CARSPPGEVGTEAFF. In nucleotides, the CDR3 is TGTGCCAGAAGCCCCCCCGGGGAAGTGGGCACTGAAGCTTTCTTT.

The chain uses TRBV19 and TRBJ1-5; no reliable D call. The CDR3 loop spans 14 amino acids. Germline V lookup: CDR1 LNHDA, CDR2 SQIVND (reference sequence). V was cut by 2 bases and J by 4 bases, with 9 bases left in between. The CDR3 spells CASSILSGNQPQHF. CDR3 nucleotides: TGTGCCAGTAGTATATTATCCGGGAATCAGCCCCAGCATTTT.

The chain joins TRBV29-1 to TRBJ2-1; 11 bases are shared with TRBD2. Germline values: CDR1 SQVTM, CDR2 ANQGSEA. The V and J ends lost 7 bases and 7 bases, in that order; junction bases with no gene match: 6. The CDR3 length is 13 residues. DNA for the CDR3: TGCAGCGCCGGGACTAGCGGTTCTAATGAGCAGTTCTTC. Amino acid sequence: CSAGTSGSNEQFF.

The chain joins TRBV29-1 to TRBJ1-1, with 7 nucleotides matching TRBD1. The germline CDR1 and CDR2 sequences are SQVTM and ANQGSEA. There are 12 residues in the CDR3. The junction had 6 bases not matched to a gene; V was cut back by 4 bases and J by 7 bases. As DNA, the CDR3 is TGCAGCGTTGCGTTTTGGGACAGTGAAGCTTTCTTT. Translating it yields CSVAFWDSEAFF.

This clone has only one observation. The chain has TRBV24-1 and TRBJ2-3, with 9 bases aligning to TRBD2. Germline trimming cut 0 bases from V and 3 bases from J; bases unmatched to any gene: 3. This CDR3 is built from 16 residues. CDR1 is KGHDR and CDR2 is SFDVKD in the germline V gene. The CDR3 here is CATSDLQRGDTDTQYF. The CDR3 nucleotides read TGTGCCACCAGTGATTTGCAGCGGGGGGATACAGATACGCAGTATTTT.

The chain joins TRBV11-3 to TRBJ2-7; weak D call: TRBD1 (6 bases). Germline V gene data show CDR1 as SGHNT and CDR2 as YENEEA. The CDR3 is 12 amino acids. The V end was cut by 3 bases, the J end by 6 bases, with 9 bases between. DNA for the CDR3: TGTGCCAGCAGCTTCCGGACAGCCGAGCAGTACTTC. It encodes CASSFRTAEQYF.

CDR3 DNA: TGTGCCAGCAGTACCGGGGGGGCCGAGATGAATGAGCAGTTCTTC. Protein product: CASSTGGAEMNEQFF. The V call is TRBV6-5, the J call TRBJ2-1; 8 bases fit TRBD2. The ends lost 5 bases at V and 7 bases at J; junction bases unmatched: 10. This CDR3 contains 15 residues. Germline V gene lookup returns CDR1 MNHEY and CDR2 SVGAGI.